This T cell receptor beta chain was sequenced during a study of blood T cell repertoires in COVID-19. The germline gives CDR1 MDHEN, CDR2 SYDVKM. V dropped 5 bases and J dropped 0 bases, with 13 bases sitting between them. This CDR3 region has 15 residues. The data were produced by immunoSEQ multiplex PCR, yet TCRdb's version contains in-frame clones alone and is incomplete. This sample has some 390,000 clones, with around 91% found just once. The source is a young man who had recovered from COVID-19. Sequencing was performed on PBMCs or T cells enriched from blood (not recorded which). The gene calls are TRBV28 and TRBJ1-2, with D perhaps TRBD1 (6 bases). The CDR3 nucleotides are TGTGCCAGCAGTCCTACGGACAGAGCTAACTATGGCTACACCTTC. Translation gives CASSPTDRANYGYTF.